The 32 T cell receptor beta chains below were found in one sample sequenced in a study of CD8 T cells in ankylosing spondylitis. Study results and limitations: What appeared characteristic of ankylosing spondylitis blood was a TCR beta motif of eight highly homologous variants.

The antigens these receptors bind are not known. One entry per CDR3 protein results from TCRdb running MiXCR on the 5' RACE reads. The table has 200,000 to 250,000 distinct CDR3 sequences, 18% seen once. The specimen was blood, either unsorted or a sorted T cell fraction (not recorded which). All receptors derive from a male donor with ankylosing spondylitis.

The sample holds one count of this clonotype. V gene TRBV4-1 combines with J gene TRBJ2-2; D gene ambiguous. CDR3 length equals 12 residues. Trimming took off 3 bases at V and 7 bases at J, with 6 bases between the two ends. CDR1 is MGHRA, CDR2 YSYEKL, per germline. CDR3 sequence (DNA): TGCGCCAGCAGCCAGATATACGGGGAGCTGTTTTTT. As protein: CASSQIYGELFF.

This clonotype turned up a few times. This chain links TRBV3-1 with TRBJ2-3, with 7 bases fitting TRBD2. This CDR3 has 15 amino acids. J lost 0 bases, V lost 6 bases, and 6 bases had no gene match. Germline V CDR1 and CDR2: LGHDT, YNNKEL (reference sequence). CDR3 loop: CASSLTSDSTDTQYF. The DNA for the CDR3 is TGTGCCAGCAGTCTTACTAGCGACAGCACAGATACGCAGTATTTT.

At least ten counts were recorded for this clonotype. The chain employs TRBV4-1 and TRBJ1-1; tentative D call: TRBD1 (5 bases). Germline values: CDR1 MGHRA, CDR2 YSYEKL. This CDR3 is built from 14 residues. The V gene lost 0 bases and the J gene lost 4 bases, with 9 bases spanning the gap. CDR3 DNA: TGCGCCAGCAGCCAAGATTTGGGGGGCACTGAAGCTTTCTTT. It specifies CASSQDLGGTEAFF.

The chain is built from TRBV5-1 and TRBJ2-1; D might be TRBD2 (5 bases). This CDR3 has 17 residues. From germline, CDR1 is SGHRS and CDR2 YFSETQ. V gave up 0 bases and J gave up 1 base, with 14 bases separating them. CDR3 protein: CASSLAPTGESYNEQFF. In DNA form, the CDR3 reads TGCGCCAGCAGCTTGGCCCCGACCGGGGAGTCCTACAATGAGCAGTTCTTC.

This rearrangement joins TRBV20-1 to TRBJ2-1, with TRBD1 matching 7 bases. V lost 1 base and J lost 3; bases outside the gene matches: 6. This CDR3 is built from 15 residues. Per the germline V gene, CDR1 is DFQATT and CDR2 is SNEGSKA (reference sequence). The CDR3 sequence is CSARVEGASYNEQFF. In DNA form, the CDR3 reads TGCAGTGCTAGAGTTGAGGGGGCGAGCTACAATGAGCAGTTCTTC.

CDR3 residues: CASSTRQGGITEAFF. The CDR3 region has the DNA TGTGCCAGCAGTACCCGACAGGGCGGAATCACTGAAGCTTTCTTT. This chain joins TRBV6-2 or TRBV6-3 and TRBJ1-1, with TRBD1 matching 7 bases. This CDR3 has 15 amino acids. The germline CDR1 and CDR2 sequences are MNHEY and SVGEGT. Germline trimming cut 5 bases from V and 4 bases from J; bases unmatched to any gene: 10.

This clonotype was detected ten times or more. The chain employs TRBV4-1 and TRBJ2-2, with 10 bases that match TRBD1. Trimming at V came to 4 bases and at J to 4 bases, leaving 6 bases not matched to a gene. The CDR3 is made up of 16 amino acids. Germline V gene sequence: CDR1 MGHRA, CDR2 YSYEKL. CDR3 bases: TGCGCCAGCAGCCCCGCCGGACAGGGGGGCACCGGGGAGCTGTTTTTT. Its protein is CASSPAGQGGTGELFF.

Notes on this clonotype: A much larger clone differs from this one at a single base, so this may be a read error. The CDR3 sequence is CTSSQAEGVYEQYF. In DNA form, the CDR3 reads TGCACCAGCAGCCAAGCGGAAGGAGTCTACGAGCAGTACTTC. This chain connects TRBV4-3 to TRBJ2-7; possible D gene TRBD2, 5 bases. The length of the CDR3 is 14 residues. Germline CDR1 LGHNA, CDR2 YSLEER.

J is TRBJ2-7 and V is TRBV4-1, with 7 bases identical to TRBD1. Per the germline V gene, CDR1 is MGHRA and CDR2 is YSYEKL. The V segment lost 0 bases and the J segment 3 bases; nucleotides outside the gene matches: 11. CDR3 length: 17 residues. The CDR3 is CASSQDYGYGTVYEQYF. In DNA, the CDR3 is TGCGCCAGCAGCCAAGATTATGGGTACGGGACAGTCTACGAGCAGTACTTC.

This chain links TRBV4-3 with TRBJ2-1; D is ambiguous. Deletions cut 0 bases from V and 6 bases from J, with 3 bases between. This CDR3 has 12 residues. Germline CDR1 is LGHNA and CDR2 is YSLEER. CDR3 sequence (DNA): TGCGCCAGCAGCCAAGAGGGCAATGAGCAGTTCTTC. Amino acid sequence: CASSQEGNEQFF.

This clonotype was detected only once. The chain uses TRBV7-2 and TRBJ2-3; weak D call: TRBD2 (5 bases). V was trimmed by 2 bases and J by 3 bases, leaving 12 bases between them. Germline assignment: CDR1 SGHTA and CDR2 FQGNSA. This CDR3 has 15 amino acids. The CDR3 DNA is TGTGCCAGCAGCTTATCGGGGTACGCGACAGATACGCAGTATTTT. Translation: CASSLSGYATDTQYF.

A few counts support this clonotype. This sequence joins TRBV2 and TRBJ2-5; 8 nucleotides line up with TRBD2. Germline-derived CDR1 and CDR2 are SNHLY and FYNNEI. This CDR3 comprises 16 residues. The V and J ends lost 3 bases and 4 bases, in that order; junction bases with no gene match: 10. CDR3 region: CASSDPRVAGGETQYF. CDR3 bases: TGTGCCAGCAGTGATCCCCGTGTGGCGGGGGGAGAGACCCAGTACTTC.

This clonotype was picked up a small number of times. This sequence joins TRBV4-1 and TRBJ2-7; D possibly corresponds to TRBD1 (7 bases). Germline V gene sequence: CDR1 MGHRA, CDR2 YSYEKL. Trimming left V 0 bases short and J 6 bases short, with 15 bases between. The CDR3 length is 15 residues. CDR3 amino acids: CASSQEDRDSAEQYF. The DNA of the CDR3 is TGCGCCAGCAGCCAAGAAGACAGGGACTCCGCCGAGCAGTACTTC.

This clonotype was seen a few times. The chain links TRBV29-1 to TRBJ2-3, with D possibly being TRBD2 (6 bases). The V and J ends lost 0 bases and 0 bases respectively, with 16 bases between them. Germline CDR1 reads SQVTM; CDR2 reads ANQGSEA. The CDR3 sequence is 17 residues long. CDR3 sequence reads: CSVEDLAGFTSTDTQYF. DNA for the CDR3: TGCAGCGTTGAAGATCTTGCGGGGTTCACTAGCACAGATACGCAGTATTTT.

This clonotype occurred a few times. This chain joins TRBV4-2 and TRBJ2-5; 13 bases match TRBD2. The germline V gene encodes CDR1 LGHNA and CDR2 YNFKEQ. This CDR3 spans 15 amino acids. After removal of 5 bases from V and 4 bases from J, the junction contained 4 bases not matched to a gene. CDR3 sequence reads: CASSSWTSGGETQYF. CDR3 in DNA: TGTGCCAGCAGCTCCTGGACTAGCGGGGGAGAGACCCAGTACTTC.

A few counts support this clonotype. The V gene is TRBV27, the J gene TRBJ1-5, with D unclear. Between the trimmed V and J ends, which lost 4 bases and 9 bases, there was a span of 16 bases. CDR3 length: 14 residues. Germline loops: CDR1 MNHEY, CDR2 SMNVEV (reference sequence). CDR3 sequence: CASSWEGSSGPQHF. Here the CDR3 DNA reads TGTGCCAGCAGTTGGGAAGGAAGCTCTGGGCCCCAGCATTTT.

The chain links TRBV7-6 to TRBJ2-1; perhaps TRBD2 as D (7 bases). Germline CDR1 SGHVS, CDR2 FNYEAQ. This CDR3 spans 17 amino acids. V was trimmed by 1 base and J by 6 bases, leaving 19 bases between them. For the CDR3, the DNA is TGTGCCAGCAGCTTAGACCCCCGGGGGGCAGGCACCAATGAGCAGTTCTTC. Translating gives CASSLDPRGAGTNEQFF. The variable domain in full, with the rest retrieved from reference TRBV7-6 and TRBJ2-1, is GAGVSQSPRYKVTKRGQDVALRCDPISGHVSLYWYRQALGQGPEFLTYFNYEAQQDKSGLPNDRFSAERPEGSISTLTIQRTEQRDSAMYRCASSLDPRGAGTNEQFFGPGTRLTVL.

CDR3 nucleotide sequence: TGTGCCAGCAGTTACATCGGGGATTCACCCCTCCACTTT. This sequence encodes CASSYIGDSPLHF. The chain uses TRBV6-5 and TRBJ1-6; D is unresolved. Trimming cost V 2 bases and J 8 bases, with 7 bases left between them. Germline loops: CDR1 MNHEY, CDR2 SVGAGI. The CDR3 sequence is 13 residues long.

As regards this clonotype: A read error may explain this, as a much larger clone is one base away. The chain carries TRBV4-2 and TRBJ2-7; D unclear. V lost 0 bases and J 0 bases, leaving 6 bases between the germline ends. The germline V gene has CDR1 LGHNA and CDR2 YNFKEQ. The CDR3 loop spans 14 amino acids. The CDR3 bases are TGTGCCAGCAGCCAAGATCTCTGCTCCTACGAGCAGTACTTC. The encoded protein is CASSQDLCSYEQYF.

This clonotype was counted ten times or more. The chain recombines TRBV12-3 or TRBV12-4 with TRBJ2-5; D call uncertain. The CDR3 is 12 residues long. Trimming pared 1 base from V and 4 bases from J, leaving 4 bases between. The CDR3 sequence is CASSLGLETQYF. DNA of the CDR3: TGTGCCAGCAGTTTAGGCTTAGAGACCCAGTACTTC.

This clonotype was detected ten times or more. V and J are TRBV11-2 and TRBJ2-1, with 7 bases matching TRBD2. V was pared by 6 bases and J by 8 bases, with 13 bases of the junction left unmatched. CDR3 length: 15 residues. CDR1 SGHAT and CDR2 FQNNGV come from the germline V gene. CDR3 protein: CASSKVAGPGDEQFF. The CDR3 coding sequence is TGTGCCAGCAGTAAGGTAGCGGGCCCCGGGGATGAGCAGTTCTTC.

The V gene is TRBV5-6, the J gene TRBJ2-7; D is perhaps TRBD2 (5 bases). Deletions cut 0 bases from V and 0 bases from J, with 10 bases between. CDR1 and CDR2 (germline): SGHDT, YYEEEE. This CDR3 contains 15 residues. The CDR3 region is CASSLERWPSYEQYF. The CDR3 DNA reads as TGTGCCAGCAGCTTGGAGCGGTGGCCCTCCTACGAGCAGTACTTC.

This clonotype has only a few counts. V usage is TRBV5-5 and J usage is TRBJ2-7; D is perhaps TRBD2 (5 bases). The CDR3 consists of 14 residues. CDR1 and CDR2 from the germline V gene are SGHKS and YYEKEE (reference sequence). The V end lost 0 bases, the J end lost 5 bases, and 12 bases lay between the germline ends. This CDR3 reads CASSLAFGVNEQYF. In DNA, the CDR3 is TGTGCCAGCAGCTTGGCGTTCGGGGTTAACGAGCAGTACTTC.

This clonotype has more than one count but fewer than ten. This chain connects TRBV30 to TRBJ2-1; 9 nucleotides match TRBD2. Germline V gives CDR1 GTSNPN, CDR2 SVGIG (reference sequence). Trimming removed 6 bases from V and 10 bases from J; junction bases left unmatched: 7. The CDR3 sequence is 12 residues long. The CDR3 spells CACPFLAGEQFF. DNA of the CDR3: TGTGCCTGCCCCTTCCTAGCGGGGGAGCAGTTCTTC.

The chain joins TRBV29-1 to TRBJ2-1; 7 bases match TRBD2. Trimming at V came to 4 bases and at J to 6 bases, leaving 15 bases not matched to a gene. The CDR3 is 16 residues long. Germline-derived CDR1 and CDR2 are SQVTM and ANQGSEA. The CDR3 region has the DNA TGCAGCGTTGTAAGTGTGCTAGCGGTACTTACCAATGAGCAGTTCTTC. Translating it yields CSVVSVLAVLTNEQFF.

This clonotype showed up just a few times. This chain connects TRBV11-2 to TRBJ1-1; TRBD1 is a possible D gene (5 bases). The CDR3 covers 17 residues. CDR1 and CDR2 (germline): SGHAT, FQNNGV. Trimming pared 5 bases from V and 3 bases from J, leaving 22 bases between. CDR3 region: CASSEPGRVYLDTEAFF. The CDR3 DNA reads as TGTGCCAGCAGCGAGCCGGGCAGGGTGTATTTGGACACTGAAGCTTTCTTT.

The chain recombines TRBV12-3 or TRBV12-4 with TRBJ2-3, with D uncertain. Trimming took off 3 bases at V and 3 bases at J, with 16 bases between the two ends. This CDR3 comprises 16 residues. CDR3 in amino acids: CASSLVGLTATDTQYF. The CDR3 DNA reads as TGTGCCAGCAGTTTGGTGGGCCTGACGGCAACAGATACGCAGTATTTT.

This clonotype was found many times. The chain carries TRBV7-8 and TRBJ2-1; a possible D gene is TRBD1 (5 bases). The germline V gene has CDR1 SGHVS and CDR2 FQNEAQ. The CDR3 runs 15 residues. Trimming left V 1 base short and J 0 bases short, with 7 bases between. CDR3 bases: TGTGCCAGCAGCTTAGTCACAGGCTCCTACAATGAGCAGTTCTTC. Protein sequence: CASSLVTGSYNEQFF.

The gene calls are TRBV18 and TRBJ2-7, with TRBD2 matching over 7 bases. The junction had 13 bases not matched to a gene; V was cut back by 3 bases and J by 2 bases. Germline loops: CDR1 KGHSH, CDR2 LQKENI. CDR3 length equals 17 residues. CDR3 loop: CASSPVSAGVAAYEQYF. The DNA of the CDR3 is TGTGCCAGCTCACCTGTTTCGGCGGGAGTGGCCGCCTACGAGCAGTACTTC.

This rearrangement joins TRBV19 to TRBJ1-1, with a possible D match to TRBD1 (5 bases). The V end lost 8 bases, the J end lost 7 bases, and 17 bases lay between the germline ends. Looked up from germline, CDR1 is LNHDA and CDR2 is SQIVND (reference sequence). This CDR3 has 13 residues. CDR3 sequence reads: CASYGVGLYEAFF. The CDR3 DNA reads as TGTGCCAGTTACGGAGTGGGGCTATATGAAGCTTTCTTT. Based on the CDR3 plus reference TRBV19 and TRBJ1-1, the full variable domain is DGGITQSPKYLFRKEGQNVTLSCEQNLNHDAMYWYRQDPGQGLRLIYYSQIVNDFQKGDIAEGYSVSREKKESFPLTVTSAQKNPTAFYLCASYGVGLYEAFFGQGTRLTVV.

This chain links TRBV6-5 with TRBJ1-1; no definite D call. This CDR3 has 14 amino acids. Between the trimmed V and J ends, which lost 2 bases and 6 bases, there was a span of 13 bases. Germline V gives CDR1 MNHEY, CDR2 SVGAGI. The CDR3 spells CASSYRTNSAEAFF. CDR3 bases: TGTGCCAGCAGTTACCGGACGAACTCTGCTGAAGCTTTCTTT.

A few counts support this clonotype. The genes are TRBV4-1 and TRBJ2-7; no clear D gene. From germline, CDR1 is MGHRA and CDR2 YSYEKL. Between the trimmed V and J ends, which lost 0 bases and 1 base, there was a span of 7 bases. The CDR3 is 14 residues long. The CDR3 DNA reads TGCGCCAGCAGCCAAGAGGGTGCGTCCTACGAGCAGTACTTC. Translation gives CASSQEGASYEQYF.